This TCR beta chain is from a study of T cell repertoires in cytomegalovirus infection. The overall study: Public TCR beta signatures provided an indication of both CMV infection and a matching HLA type. Study-wide findings and caveats: Predominance within the ex vivo response was attributable to HLA-C-restricted CMV-specific TCR beta clonotypes. There were carriers of CMV plus the relevant HLA, and cumulative public TCR beta family frequency identified them.

MiXCR was run by TCRdb on the reads, yielding one entry per CDR3 protein. The table shows 250,000 to 300,000 distinct CDR3 sequences, with 8% to 9.5% occurring only once. This CDR3 spans 15 amino acids. The germline gives CDR1 MNHEY, CDR2 SMNVEV (reference sequence). Trimming cost V 7 bases and J 3 bases, with 19 bases left between them. This clonotype was found a few times. Its antigen is not identified. Sequenced input: PBMCs. The TCR was taken from a human donor in good health (CMV status not recorded). Some clones in this sample may be carry-over from other donors' samples. The genes are TRBV27 and TRBJ2-7; D might be TRBD2 (7 bases). The CDR3 reads CASTFSYGGHYEQYF. The CDR3 DNA sequence: TGTGCCAGCACGTTTTCATACGGGGGGCACTACGAGCAGTACTTC.